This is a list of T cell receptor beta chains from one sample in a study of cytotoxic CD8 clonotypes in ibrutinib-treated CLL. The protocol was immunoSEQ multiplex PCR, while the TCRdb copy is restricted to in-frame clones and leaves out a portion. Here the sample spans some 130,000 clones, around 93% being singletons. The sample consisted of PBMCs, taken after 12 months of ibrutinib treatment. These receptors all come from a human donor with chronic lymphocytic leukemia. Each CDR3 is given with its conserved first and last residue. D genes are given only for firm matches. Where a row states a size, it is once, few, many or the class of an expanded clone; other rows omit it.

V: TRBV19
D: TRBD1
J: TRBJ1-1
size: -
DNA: TGTGCCAGTAGTAGCCCAGGGGGCGGATTGATGAACACTGAAGCTTTCTTT
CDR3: CASSSPGGGLMNTEAFF

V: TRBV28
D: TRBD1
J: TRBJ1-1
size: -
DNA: TGTGCCAGCATCCCTCAGACGGGACAGGCCTTGAACACTGAAGCTTTCTTT
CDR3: CASIPQTGQALNTEAFF

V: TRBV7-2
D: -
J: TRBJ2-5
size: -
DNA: TGTGCCAGCAGCCCTCGGGGAGAGACCCAGTACTTC
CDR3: CASSPRGETQYF

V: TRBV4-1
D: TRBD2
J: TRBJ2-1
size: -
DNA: TGCGCCAGCAGCCAAGAGGTCCCTAGCGGGAGCGGTGAGCAGTTCTTC
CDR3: CASSQEVPSGSGEQFF

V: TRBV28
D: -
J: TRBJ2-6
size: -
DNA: TGTGCCAGCAGTCCAAGGACGTGGAGCGGGGCCAACGTCCTGACTTTC
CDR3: CASSPRTWSGANVLTF

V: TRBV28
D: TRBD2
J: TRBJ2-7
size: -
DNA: TGTGCCACCCAAGGGGCGGGACTAGCGGGATACGAGCAGTACTTC
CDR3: CATQGAGLAGYEQYF

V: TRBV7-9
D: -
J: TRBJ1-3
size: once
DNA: TGTGCCAGCAGCTTAACAGGGTCAACCTCTGGAAACACCATATATTTT
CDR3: CASSLTGSTSGNTIYF

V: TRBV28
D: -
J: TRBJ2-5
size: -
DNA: TGTGCCAGCAGTCTCCAGGGAACAGAGACCCAGTACTTC
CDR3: CASSLQGTETQYF

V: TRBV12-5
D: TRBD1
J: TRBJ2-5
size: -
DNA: TGTGCTAGTGGTTTGACTAACCCGGGACAGGCCTACCAAGAGACCCAGTACTTC
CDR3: CASGLTNPGQAYQETQYF

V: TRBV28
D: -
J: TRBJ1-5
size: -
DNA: TGTGCCAGCAGTTGGGGGCGGCAGCCCCAGCATTTT
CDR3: CASSWGRQPQHF

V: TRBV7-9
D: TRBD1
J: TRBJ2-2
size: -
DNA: TGTGCCAGCAGCATCGTCCCGGGACAGTCGAACACCGGGGAGCTGTTTTTT
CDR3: CASSIVPGQSNTGELFF

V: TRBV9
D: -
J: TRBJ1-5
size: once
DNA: TGTGCCAGCAGCCCAGGGGCCATCCGGCAGCCCCAGCATTTT
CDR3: CASSPGAIRQPQHF

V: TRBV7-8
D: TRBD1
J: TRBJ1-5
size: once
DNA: TGTGCCAGCAGCTCGGGACAGAACGGGGGCAATCAGCCCCAGCATTTT
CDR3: CASSSGQNGGNQPQHF

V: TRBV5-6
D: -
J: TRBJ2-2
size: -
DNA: TGTGCCAGCAGCCTCGGACAAGAGGTCGGGGAGCTGTTTTTT
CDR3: CASSLGQEVGELFF

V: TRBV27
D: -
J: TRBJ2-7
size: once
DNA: TGTGCCAGCGGGTCGGCAGGGGTCGAGCAGTACTTC
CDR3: CASGSAGVEQYF

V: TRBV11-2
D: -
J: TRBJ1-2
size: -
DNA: TGTGCCAGCAGCTTTTCCCCTCGGGGCTACACCTTC
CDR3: CASSFSPRGYTF

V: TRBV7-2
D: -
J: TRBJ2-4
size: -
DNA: TGTGCCAGCAGCTTAGTGGTCCTTCGCGCCGACATTCAGTACTTC
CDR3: CASSLVVLRADIQYF

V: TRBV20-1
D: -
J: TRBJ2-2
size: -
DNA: TGCAGTGCTAGCGGGCTCGGGGAGCTGTTTTTT
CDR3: CSASGLGELFF

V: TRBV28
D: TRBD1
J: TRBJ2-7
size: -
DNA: TGTGCCAGCAGTTCAACCGGGACAGCCTTGTACGAGCAGTACTTC
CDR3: CASSSTGTALYEQYF

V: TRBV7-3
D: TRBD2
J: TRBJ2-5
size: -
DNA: TGTGCCAGCAGCTTAGGTCTAGCGGGCCAAGAGACCCAGTACTTC
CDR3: CASSLGLAGQETQYF

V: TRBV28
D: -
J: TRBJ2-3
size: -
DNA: TGTGCCAGCAGTTTATCATCGGACGACACAGATACGCAGTATTTT
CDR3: CASSLSSDDTDTQYF

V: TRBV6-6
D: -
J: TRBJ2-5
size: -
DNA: TGTGCCAGCAATACGGCCCAAGAGACCCAGTACTTC
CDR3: CASNTAQETQYF

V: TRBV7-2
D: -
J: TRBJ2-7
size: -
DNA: TGTGCCAGCAGCTTAGGCTTCTCCTACGAGCAGTACTTC
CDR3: CASSLGFSYEQYF

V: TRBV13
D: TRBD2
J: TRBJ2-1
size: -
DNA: TGTGCCAGCAGATCCTCAATTGGACTAGCGGTGACCAGCTCCTACAATGAGCAGTTCTTC
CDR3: CASRSSIGLAVTSSYNEQFF

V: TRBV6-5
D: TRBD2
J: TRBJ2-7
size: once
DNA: TGTGCCAGCAGTTACTCGAGCGGGGTCGAGCAGTACTTC
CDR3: CASSYSSGVEQYF

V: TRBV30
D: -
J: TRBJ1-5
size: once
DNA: TGTGCCTGGAGTGTAGGCAGGGCCCGGCAGCCCCAGCATTTT
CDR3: CAWSVGRARQPQHF

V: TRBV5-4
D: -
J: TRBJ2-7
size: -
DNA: TGTGCCAGCAGCAGGGGTAACGAGCAGTACTTC
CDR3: CASSRGNEQYF

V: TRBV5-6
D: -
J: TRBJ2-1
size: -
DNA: TGTGCCAGCAGCTTAACACCATTCTCCTACAATGAGCAGTTCTTC
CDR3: CASSLTPFSYNEQFF

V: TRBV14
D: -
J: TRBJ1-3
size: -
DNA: TGTGCCAGCAGCCAAGTCCTAAAGGGGTCTGGAAACACCATATATTTT
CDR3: CASSQVLKGSGNTIYF